This record looks at one T cell receptor (beta chain) sequence and its context. This sample stems from a study of tumor-infiltrating lymphocytes in oesophageal squamous cell carcinoma. TCRdb processed the reads anew with MiXCR; each CDR3 protein has one entry. The sample includes 12,000 or so distinct CDR3 sequences, about three fifths of them seen just once. Per the germline V gene, CDR1 is MNHGY and CDR2 is SAAAGT. The CDR3 sequence is 13 residues long. The sequencing input was blood. The receptor's source is a female donor with esophageal squamous cell carcinoma. V is TRBV6-8 and J is TRBJ2-5, with D unresolved. The end of the DNA aligns better with TRBJ2-7, so the J call may be wrong. The CDR3 here is CASSRDIFYEQYF. CDR3 sequence (DNA): TGTGCCAGCAGTCGAGACATTTTTTACGAGCAGTACTTC.